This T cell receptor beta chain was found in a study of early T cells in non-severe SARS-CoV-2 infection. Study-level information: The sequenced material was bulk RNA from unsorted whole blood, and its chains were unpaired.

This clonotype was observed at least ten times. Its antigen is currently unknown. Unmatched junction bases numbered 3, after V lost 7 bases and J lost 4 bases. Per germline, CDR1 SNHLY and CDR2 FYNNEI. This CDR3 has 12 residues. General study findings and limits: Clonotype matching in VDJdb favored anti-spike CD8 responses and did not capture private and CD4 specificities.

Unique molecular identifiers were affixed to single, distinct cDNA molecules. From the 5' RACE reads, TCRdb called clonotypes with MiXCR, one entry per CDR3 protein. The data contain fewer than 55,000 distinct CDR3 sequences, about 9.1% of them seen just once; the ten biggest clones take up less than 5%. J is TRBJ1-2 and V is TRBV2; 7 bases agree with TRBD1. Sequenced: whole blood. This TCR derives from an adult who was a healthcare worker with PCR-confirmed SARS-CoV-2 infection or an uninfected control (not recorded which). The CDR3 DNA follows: TGTGCCAGCACGACAGGGAGCTATGGCTACACCTTC. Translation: CASTTGSYGYTF.